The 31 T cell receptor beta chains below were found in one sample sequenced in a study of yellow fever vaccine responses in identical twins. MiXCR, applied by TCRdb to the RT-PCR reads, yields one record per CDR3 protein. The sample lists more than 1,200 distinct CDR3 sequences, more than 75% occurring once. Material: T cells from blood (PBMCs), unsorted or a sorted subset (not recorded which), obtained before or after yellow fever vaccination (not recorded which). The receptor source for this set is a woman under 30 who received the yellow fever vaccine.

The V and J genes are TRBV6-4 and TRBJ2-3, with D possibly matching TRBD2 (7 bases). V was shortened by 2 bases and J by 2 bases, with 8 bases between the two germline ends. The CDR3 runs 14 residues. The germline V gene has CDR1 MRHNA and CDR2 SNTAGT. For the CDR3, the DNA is TGTGCCAGCAGTGACGGGGGGGCCACAGATACGCAGTATTTT. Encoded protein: CASSDGGATDTQYF.

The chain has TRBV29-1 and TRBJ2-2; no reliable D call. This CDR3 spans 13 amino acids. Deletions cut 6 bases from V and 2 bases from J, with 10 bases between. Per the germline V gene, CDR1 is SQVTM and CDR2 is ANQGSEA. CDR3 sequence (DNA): TGCAGCGTCACGATTGTAAACACCGGGGAGCTGTTTTTT. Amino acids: CSVTIVNTGELFF.

Here the CDR3 reads CASSETNTEAFF. CDR3 nucleotide sequence: TGCGCCAGCAGTGAGACGAACACTGAAGCTTTCTTT. This chain uses TRBV10-1 with TRBJ1-1; D gene ambiguous. Germline loops: CDR1 WNHNN, CDR2 SYGVQD (reference sequence). Trimming removed 2 bases at V and 1 base at J, with 2 bases between. The CDR3 is 12 amino acids.

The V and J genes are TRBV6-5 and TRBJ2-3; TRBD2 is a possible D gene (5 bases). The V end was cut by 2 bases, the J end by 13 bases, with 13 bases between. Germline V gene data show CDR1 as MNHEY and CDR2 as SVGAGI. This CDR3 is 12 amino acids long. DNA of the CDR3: TGTGCCAGCAGTTACGAGGGATCCGCCGAGTATTTT. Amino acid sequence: CASSYEGSAEYF.

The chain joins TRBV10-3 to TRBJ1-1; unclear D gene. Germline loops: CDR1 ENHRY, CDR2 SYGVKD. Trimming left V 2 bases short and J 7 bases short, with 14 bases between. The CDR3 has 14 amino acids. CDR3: CAISETAGGGEAFF. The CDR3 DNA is TGTGCCATCAGTGAGACGGCGGGTGGCGGTGAAGCTTTCTTT.

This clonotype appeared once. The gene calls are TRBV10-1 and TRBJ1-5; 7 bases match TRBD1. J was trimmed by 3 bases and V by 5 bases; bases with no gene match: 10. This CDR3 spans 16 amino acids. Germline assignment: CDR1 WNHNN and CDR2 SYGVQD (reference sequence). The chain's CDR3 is CASSRGQVTYNQPQHF. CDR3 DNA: TGCGCCAGCAGTCGTGGACAGGTAACGTACAATCAGCCCCAGCATTTT.

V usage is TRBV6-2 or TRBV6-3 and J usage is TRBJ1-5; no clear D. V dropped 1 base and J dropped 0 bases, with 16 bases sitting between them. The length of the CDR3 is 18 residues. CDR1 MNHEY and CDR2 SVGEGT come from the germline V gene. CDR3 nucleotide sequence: TGTGCCAGCAGTTACTATCGGGCAGGAGGATATAGCAATCAGCCCCAGCATTTT. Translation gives CASSYYRAGGYSNQPQHF.

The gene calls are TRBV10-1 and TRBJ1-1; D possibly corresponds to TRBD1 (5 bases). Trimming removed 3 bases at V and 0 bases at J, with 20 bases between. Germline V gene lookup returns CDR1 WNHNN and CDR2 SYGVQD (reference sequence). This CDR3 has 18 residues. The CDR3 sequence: CASSDHRRLLPMNTEAFF. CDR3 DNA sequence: TGCGCCAGCAGTGACCACAGGAGGCTCTTACCAATGAACACTGAAGCTTTCTTT.

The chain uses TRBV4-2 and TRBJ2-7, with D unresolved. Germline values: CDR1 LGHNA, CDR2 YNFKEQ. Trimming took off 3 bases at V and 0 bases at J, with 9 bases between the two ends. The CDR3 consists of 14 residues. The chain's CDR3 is CASSHLGTSYEQYF. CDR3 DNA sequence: TGTGCCAGCAGCCACCTAGGTACCTCCTACGAGCAGTACTTC.

CDR3 sequence: CASSPVTSGGTDTQYF. The CDR3 nucleotides are TGTGCCAGCAGTCCGGTGACTAGCGGGGGCACAGATACGCAGTATTTT. The rearrangement uses TRBV6-1 and TRBJ2-3, with 11 bases fitting TRBD2. The CDR3 extends over 16 amino acids. From germline, CDR1 is MNHNS and CDR2 SASEGT. Trimming at V came to 5 bases and at J to 1 base, leaving 5 bases not matched to a gene.

For the CDR3, the DNA is TGTGCCAGCAGTTCAGGGGTCACCTACGAGCAGTACTTC. This sequence encodes CASSSGVTYEQYF. The V gene is TRBV5-4, the J gene TRBJ2-7; weak D call: TRBD1 (6 bases). This CDR3 has 13 residues. CDR1 SGHNT and CDR2 YYREEE come from the germline V gene (reference sequence). V was trimmed by 5 bases and J by 2 bases, leaving 11 bases between them.

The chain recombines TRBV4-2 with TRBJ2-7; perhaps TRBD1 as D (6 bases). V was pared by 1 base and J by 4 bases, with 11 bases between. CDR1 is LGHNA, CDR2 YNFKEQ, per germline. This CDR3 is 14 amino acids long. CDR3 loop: CASSQGGQSYEQYF. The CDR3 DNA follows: TGTGCCAGCAGCCAAGGGGGGCAGTCGTACGAGCAGTACTTC.

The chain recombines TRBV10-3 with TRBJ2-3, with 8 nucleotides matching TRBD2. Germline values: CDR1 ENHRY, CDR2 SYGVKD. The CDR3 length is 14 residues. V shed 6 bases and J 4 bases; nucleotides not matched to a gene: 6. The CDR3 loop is CAIRGTSRPDTQYF. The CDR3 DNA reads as TGTGCCATCAGAGGGACTAGTAGGCCAGATACGCAGTATTTT.

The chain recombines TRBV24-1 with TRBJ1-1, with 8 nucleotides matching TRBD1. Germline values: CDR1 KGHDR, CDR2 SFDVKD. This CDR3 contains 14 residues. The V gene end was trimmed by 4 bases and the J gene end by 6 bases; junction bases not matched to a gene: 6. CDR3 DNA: TGTGCCACCAGTGAGCGACAGGGGAGAGCTGAAGCTTTCTTT. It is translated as CATSERQGRAEAFF.

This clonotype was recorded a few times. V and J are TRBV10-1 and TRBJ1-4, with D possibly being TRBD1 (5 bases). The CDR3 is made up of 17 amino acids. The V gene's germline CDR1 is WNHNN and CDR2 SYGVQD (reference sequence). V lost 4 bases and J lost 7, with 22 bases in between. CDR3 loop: CASSALWGDGLREKLFF. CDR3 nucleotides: TGCGCCAGCAGTGCCCTTTGGGGGGACGGCTTGCGTGAAAAACTGTTTTTT.

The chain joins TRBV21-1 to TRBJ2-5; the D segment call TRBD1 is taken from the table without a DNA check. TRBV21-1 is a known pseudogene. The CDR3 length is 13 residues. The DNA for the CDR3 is TGTGCCACTCTTGGGACAGAAGAAGAGACCCAGTACTTC. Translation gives CATLGTEEETQYF.

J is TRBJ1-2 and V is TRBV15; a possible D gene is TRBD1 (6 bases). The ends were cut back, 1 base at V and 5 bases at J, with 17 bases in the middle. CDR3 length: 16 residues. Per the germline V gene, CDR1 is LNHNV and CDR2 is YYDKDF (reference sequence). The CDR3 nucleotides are TGTGCCACCAGCAGAGGATCCGGGACACAAATATATGGCTACACCTTC. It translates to CATSRGSGTQIYGYTF.

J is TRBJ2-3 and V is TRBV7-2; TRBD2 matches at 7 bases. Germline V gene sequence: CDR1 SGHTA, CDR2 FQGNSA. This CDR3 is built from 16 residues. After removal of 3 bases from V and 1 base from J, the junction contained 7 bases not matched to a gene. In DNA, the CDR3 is TGTGCCAGCAGCTTTTTATCAGCGGGGCGCACAGATACGCAGTATTTT. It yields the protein CASSFLSAGRTDTQYF.

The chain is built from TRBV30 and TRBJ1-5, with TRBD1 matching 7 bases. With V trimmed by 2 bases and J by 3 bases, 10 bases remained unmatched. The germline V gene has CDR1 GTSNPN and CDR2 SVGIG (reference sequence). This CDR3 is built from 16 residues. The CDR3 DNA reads TGTGCCTGGAGTTTCCGGGACAGACAATCCAATCAGCCCCAGCATTTT. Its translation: CAWSFRDRQSNQPQHF.

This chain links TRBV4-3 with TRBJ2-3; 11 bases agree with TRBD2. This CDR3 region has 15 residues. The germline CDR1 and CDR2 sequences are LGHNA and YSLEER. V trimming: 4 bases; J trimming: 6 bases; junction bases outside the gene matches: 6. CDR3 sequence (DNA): TGCGCCAGCAGCCTGACTAGCGGGAAAGCTGATACGCAGTATTTT. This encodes CASSLTSGKADTQYF.

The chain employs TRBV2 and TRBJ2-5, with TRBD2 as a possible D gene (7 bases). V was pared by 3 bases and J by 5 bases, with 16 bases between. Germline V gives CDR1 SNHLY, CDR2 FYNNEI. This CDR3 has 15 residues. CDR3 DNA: TGTGCCAGCAGTGAGGCGGGGGCCCCCGGGGAGACCCAGTACTTC. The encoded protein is CASSEAGAPGETQYF.

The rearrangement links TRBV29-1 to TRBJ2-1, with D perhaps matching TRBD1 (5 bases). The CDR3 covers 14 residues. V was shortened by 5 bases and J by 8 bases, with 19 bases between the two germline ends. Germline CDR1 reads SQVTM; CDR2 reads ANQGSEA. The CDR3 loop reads CSVTEASGMYEQFF. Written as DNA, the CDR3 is TGCAGCGTTACTGAGGCTTCAGGGATGTATGAGCAGTTCTTC.

CDR3 sequence: CASRVRTSASNEQFF. CDR3 nucleotides: TGTGCCAGCAGGGTTCGGACTAGCGCGTCGAATGAGCAGTTCTTC. This sequence joins TRBV5-5 and TRBJ2-1; 9 bases are a match to TRBD2. The CDR3 extends over 15 amino acids. V shed 5 bases and J 7 bases; nucleotides not matched to a gene: 10. In germline, CDR1 is SGHKS, CDR2 YYEKEE (reference sequence).

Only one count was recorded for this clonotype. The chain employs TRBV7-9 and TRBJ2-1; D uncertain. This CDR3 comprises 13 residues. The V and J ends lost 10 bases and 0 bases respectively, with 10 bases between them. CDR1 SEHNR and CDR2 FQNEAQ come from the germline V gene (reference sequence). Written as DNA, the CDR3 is TGTGCCACCTCGAAGAGCTCCTACAATGAGCAGTTCTTC. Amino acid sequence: CATSKSSYNEQFF.

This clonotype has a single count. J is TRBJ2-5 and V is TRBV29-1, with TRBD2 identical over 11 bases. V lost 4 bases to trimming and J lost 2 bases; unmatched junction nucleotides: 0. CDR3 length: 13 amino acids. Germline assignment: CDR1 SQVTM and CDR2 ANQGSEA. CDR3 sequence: CSVGTSGQETQYF. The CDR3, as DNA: TGCAGCGTTGGGACTAGCGGGCAAGAGACCCAGTACTTC.

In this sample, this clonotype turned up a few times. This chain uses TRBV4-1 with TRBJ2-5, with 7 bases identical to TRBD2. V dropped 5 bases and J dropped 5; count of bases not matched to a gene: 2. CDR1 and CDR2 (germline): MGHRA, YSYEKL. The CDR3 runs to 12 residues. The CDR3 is CASSDGGETQYF. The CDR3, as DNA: TGCGCCAGCAGCGACGGGGGGGAGACCCAGTACTTC.

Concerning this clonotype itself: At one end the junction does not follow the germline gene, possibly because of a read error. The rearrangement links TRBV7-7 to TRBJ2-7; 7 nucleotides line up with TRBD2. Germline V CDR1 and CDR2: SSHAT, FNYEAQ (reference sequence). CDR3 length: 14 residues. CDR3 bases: TGTGCTAGCAGCTTCTCGCGGGAGTCCTACGAGCAGTACTTC. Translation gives CASSFSRESYEQYF.

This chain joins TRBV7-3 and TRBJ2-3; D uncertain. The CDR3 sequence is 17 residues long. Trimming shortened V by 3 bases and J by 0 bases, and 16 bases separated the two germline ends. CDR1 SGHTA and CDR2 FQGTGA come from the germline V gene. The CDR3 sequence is CASSFTLGYTSTDTQYF. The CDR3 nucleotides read TGTGCCAGCAGCTTTACCCTAGGATACACTAGCACAGATACGCAGTATTTT.

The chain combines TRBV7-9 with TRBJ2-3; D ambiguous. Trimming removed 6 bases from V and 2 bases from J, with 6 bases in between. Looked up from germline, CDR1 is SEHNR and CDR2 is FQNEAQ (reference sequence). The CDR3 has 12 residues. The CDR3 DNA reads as TGTGCCAGCAGTCCTAACACAGATACGCAGTATTTT. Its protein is CASSPNTDTQYF.

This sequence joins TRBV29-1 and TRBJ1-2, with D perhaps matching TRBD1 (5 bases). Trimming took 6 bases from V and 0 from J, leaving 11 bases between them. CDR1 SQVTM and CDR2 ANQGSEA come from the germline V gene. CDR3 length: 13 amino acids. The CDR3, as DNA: TGCAGCGTCCCCAAGACAGCTAACTATGGCTACACCTTC. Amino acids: CSVPKTANYGYTF. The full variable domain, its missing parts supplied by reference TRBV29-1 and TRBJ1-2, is SAVISQKPSRDICQRGTSLTIQCQVDSQVTMMFWYRQQPGQSLTLIATANQGSEATYESGFVIDKFPISRPNLTFSTLTVSNMSPEDSSIYLCSVPKTANYGYTFGSGTRLTVV.

Written as DNA, the CDR3 is TGTGCCAGCAGTTTATCGCGAGGCGGGTACGAGCAGTACTTC. It encodes CASSLSRGGYEQYF. V and J are TRBV27 and TRBJ2-7; D is possibly TRBD2 (5 bases). Germline values: CDR1 MNHEY, CDR2 SMNVEV (reference sequence). Trimming stripped 0 bases from V and 4 bases from J, with 10 bases between. The CDR3 runs to 14 residues.